These 20 T cell receptor beta chains share one sample of origin, sequenced in a study of T cells in Graves' hyperthyroidism and ophthalmopathy (dated 2019 in TCRdb). Library creation used multiplex PCR. The listed sequencing device is Illumina HiSeq 2000. The TCR beta CDR3 regions were amplified from RNA transcripts. A first-round RT-PCR of the TCR CDR3 used the HTBI primer set with the Qiagen OneStep RT-PCR kit. In-frame beta chains were kept once TCRdb had trimmed the public reads at Q25 with fastp and called clones with MiXCR. Every CDR3 protein is listed once, alongside the most common genes and DNA of its rows. This sample lists some 420,000 distinct CDR3 sequences; roughly 13% were detected once. The biggest ten clones account for approximately 5.8% of the sample. Sequencing was performed on blood. These TCRs come from a woman aged 18-30 years with Graves' hyperthyroidism.

This clonotype was picked up many times. J is TRBJ2-1 and V is TRBV11-2; D ambiguous. CDR1 SGHAT and CDR2 FQNNGV come from the germline V gene. The V gene lost 3 bases and the J gene lost 10 bases, with 16 bases spanning the gap. The CDR3 sequence is 14 residues long. The CDR3 region has the DNA TGTGCCAGCAGCTTTTTGACCGGGTCTTGGGAGCAGTTCTTC. The encoded protein is CASSFLTGSWEQFF.

Notes on this clonotype: A read error may be the cause here, since a much bigger clone is one base away. The chain combines TRBV27 with TRBJ2-1; 9 nucleotides align to TRBD2. CDR3 length equals 16 residues. Looked up from germline, CDR1 is MNHEY and CDR2 is SMNVEV (reference sequence). CDR3 DNA: TGTGCCAGCAGCTTGTCCGGGACTAGCAGGGGCAATGGGCAGTTCTTC. It is translated as CASSLSGTSRGNGQFF.

This clonotype has at least ten counts. This chain joins TRBV7-8 and TRBJ2-5; D might be TRBD2 (5 bases). There are 16 residues in the CDR3. Per germline, CDR1 SGHVS and CDR2 FQNEAQ. V shed 1 base and J shed 2 bases, with 14 bases lying between them. The CDR3: CASSLGGGRPQETQYF. The CDR3 DNA reads TGTGCCAGCAGCTTAGGCGGCGGGCGACCACAAGAGACCCAGTACTTC. Full variable domain (outside the CDR3, taken from reference TRBV7-8 and TRBJ2-5): GAGVSQSPRYKVAKRGQDVALRCDPISGHVSLFWYQQALGQGPEFLTYFQNEAQLDKSGLPSDRFFAERPEGSVSTLKIQRTQQEDSAVYLCASSLGGGRPQETQYFGPGTRLLVL.

This clonotype has a handful of counts. This sequence joins TRBV5-1 and TRBJ2-2, with D perhaps matching TRBD2 (6 bases). Germline CDR1 reads SGHRS; CDR2 reads YFSETQ. The CDR3 is made up of 16 amino acids. Trimming pared 4 bases from V and 2 bases from J, leaving 15 bases between. The chain's CDR3 is CASSTGSGINTGELFF. In nucleotides, the CDR3 is TGCGCCAGCAGCACAGGTAGCGGAATTAACACCGGGGAGCTGTTTTTT.

The chain employs TRBV7-2 and TRBJ2-2; possible D gene TRBD2, 6 bases. V was trimmed by 2 bases and J by 6 bases, leaving 16 bases between them. The CDR3 totals 16 residues. CDR1 is SGHTA, CDR2 FQGNSA, per germline. CDR3 DNA: TGTGCCAGCAGCTTATGGATGGCTAGCGAGCCCGGGGAGCTGTTTTTT. It encodes CASSLWMASEPGELFF.

The chain couples TRBV28 to TRBJ1-2; 11 nucleotides align to TRBD1. The V gene end was trimmed by 2 bases and the J gene end by 4 bases; junction bases not matched to a gene: 6. Germline V gene lookup returns CDR1 MDHEN and CDR2 SYDVKM. This CDR3 comprises 16 residues. The DNA of the CDR3 is TGTGCCAGCAGTTTAGGTAGGACAGGGGGCGTCTATGGCTACACCTTC. It encodes CASSLGRTGGVYGYTF.

This clonotype appeared many times. The chain links TRBV2 to TRBJ1-1, with TRBD1 as a possible D gene (5 bases). V was shortened by 4 bases and J by 0 bases, with 12 bases between the two germline ends. Per germline, CDR1 SNHLY and CDR2 FYNNEI. CDR3 length: 15 residues. This CDR3 is CASSVGQAMNTEAFF. In DNA form, the CDR3 reads TGTGCCAGCAGTGTAGGACAAGCAATGAACACTGAAGCTTTCTTT.

This clonotype was picked up many times. The V gene is TRBV12-3 or TRBV12-4, the J gene TRBJ2-3; D not certain. The CDR3 spans 16 residues. The V end was cut by 6 bases, the J end by 1 base, with 17 bases between. This chain's CDR3 is CASSHRVGVGTDTQYF. Here the CDR3 DNA reads TGTGCCAGCAGCCACCGTGTGGGCGTTGGCACAGATACGCAGTATTTT.

The rearrangement joins TRBV27 to TRBJ2-4; 11 nucleotides align to TRBD2. The V segment lost 3 bases and the J segment 3 bases; nucleotides outside the gene matches: 1. Germline V gives CDR1 MNHEY, CDR2 SMNVEV (reference sequence). The CDR3 totals 15 residues. CDR3 sequence (DNA): TGTGCCAGCAGTTTTACTAGCGGGGGCAAAAACATTCAGTACTTC. This encodes CASSFTSGGKNIQYF.

The CDR3 coding sequence is TGTGCCAGCAGTAGAGGACAGGCGAAATACACCGGGGAGCTGTTTTTT. This sequence encodes CASSRGQAKYTGELFF. The J gene is TRBJ2-2, the V gene TRBV6-1, with 7 bases matching TRBD1. The CDR3 covers 16 residues. V dropped 5 bases and J dropped 3; count of bases not matched to a gene: 9. CDR1 MNHNS and CDR2 SASEGT come from the germline V gene.

This clonotype was detected ten times or more. The chain recombines TRBV6-1 with TRBJ2-2; D unclear. Per germline, CDR1 MNHNS and CDR2 SASEGT. CDR3 size: 13 residues. V was cut by 7 bases and J by 0 bases, with 6 bases left in between. The CDR3 sequence: CASTYSNTGELFF. The CDR3 coding sequence is TGTGCCAGCACCTATTCGAACACCGGGGAGCTGTTTTTT.

This clonotype was counted only a few times. The chain combines TRBV4-1 with TRBJ1-5; D is unresolved. CDR1 and CDR2 from the germline V gene are MGHRA and YSYEKL. The CDR3 length is 13 residues. V was shortened by 0 bases and J by 11 bases, with 11 bases between the two germline ends. CDR3 in amino acids: CASSQEEQLSQHF. CDR3 bases: TGCGCCAGCAGCCAAGAAGAGCAGCTCTCCCAGCATTTT.

The sample holds many counts of this clonotype. The V and J genes are TRBV11-2 and TRBJ1-1; tentatively, D is TRBD1 (6 bases). The germline gives CDR1 SGHAT, CDR2 FQNNGV. V was pared by 5 bases and J by 11 bases, with 21 bases between. The length of the CDR3 is 14 residues. CDR3 sequence (DNA): TGTGCCAGCAGCCCAACAAAGGACAGTATGGAGGCTTTCTTT. It encodes CASSPTKDSMEAFF.

In this sample, this clonotype turned up many times. V usage is TRBV13 and J usage is TRBJ2-7; no definite D call. V lost 1 base and J 0 bases, leaving 16 bases between the germline ends. CDR1 and CDR2 from the germline V gene are PRHDT and FYEKMQ (reference sequence). The CDR3 runs 17 residues. The CDR3 loop is CASSLVVGNVSSYEQYF. In nucleotides, the CDR3 is TGTGCCAGCAGCTTAGTCGTTGGGAACGTAAGCTCCTACGAGCAGTACTTC.

This clonotype was picked up many times. At one end, the junction sequence differs from germline, possibly due to a read error. The rearrangement joins TRBV5-1 to TRBJ1-4; no definite D call. This CDR3 comprises 14 residues. Looked up from germline, CDR1 is SGHRS and CDR2 is YFSETQ. CDR3 amino acids: CASSQTSTNEKLFF. The CDR3 DNA reads as TGCGCCAGCAGCCAGACCTCAACGAATGAAAAACTGTTTTTT.

This chain connects TRBV20-1 to TRBJ2-3, with no clear D. Trimming stripped 1 base from V and 5 bases from J, with 4 bases between. The CDR3 totals 11 residues. CDR1 is DFQATT, CDR2 SNEGSKA, per germline (reference sequence). CDR3 DNA sequence: TGCAGTGCTAGAGTAAAAGATACGCAGTATTTT. It yields the protein CSARVKDTQYF.

This clonotype was seen ten or more times. CDR3 nucleotides: TGTGCCAGCAGTACCCCGACAGGGTTAAGTGCGGGGGAGCAGTACTTC. Its translation: CASSTPTGLSAGEQYF. This chain joins TRBV12-3 or TRBV12-4 and TRBJ2-7, with D possibly TRBD1 on 7 matching bases. V was pared by 5 bases and J by 7 bases, with 24 bases between. CDR3 length: 16 amino acids.

This clonotype was recorded once. Possible read error: a much larger clone is one base away. The chain employs TRBV7-2 and TRBJ2-7, with a tentative D call TRBD1 (5 bases). The CDR3 extends over 13 amino acids. Germline V gene sequence: CDR1 SGHTA, CDR2 FQGNSA. The CDR3 sequence: CASSLNRMNEQCF. The DNA of the CDR3 is TGTGCCAGCAGCTTGAACAGGATGAACGAGCAGTGCTTC.

This clonotype showed up just a few times. The DNA of the CDR3 is TGTGCCAGCAGCTTTAGCAGGGAGAACACCATATATTTT. Its protein product is CASSFSRENTIYF. The chain employs TRBV11-2 and TRBJ1-3, with a possible D match to TRBD1 (5 bases). The CDR3 length is 13 residues. Germline loops: CDR1 SGHAT, CDR2 FQNNGV. Trimming removed 3 bases from V and 7 bases from J, with 10 bases in between.

This clonotype was counted ten times or more. The V call is TRBV7-9, the J call TRBJ2-7, with TRBD2 as a possible D gene (6 bases). The CDR3 contains 13 residues. Germline CDR1 and CDR2: SEHNR and FQNEAQ (reference sequence). Deletions cut 1 base from V and 7 bases from J, with 11 bases between. The CDR3 loop is CASSLGAGKEQYF. For the CDR3, the DNA is TGTGCCAGCAGCTTAGGTGCGGGGAAAGAGCAGTACTTC.